The following is a TCR beta chain sequence with its context. Study processing details: Researchers report that nucleated cell counts were estimated from reference gene primer amplification. The protocol was immunoSEQ multiplex PCR, while the TCRdb copy is restricted to in-frame clones and leaves out a portion. V and J calls and clone size come straight from that table; D and trimming were deduced from the DNA. This table has about 170,000 clones, 70% to 90% appearing once. These data are taken from a study of blood T cell repertoires in COVID-19. Across the study: Both acute and convalescent COVID-19 samples were obtained from the United States, Italy and Spain. PBMCs, B-cell-depleted T cells, or T cells provided the cDNA or gDNA that made up the material.

The material sequenced was peripheral blood. This clonotype was sampled from a man aged 45 to 65 who had recovered from COVID-19.

The CDR3 reads CASSQVDSINSPLHF. CDR3 in DNA: TGCGCCAGCAGCCAAGTCGACAGTATTAATTCACCCCTCCACTTT. V usage is TRBV4-3 and J usage is TRBJ1-6; TRBD1 is a possible D gene (5 bases). V was clipped by 1 base and J by 6 bases, with 10 bases between them. CDR3 length equals 15 residues. CDR1 is LGHNA, CDR2 YSLEER, per germline.